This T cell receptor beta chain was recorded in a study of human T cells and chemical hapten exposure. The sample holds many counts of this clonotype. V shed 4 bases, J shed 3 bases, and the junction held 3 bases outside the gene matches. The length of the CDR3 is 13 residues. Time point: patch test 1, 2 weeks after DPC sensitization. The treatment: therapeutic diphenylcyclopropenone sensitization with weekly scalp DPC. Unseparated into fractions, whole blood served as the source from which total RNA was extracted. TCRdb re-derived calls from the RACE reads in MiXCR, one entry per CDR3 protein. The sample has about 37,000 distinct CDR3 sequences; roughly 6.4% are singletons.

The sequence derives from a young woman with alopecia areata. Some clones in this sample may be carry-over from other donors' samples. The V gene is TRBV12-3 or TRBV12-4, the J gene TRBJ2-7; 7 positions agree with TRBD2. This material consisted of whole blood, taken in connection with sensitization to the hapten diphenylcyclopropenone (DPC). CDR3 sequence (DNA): TGTGCCAGCAGTTACGGGGGGAACTACGAGCAGTACTTC. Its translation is CASSYGGNYEQYF.